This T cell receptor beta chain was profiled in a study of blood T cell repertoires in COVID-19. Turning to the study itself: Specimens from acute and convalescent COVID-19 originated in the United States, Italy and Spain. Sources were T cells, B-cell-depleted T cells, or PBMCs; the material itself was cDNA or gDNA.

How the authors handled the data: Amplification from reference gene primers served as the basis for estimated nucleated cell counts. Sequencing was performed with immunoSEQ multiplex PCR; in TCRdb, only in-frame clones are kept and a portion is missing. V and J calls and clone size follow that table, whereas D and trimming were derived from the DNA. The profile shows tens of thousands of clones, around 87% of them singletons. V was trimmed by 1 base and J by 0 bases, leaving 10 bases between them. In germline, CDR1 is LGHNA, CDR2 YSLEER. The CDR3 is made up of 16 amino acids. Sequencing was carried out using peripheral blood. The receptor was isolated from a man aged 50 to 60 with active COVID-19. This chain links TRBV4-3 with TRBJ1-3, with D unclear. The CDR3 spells CASSQVRRSSGNTIYF. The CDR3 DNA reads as TGCGCCAGCAGCCAAGTAAGGAGGAGCTCTGGAAACACCATATATTTT.